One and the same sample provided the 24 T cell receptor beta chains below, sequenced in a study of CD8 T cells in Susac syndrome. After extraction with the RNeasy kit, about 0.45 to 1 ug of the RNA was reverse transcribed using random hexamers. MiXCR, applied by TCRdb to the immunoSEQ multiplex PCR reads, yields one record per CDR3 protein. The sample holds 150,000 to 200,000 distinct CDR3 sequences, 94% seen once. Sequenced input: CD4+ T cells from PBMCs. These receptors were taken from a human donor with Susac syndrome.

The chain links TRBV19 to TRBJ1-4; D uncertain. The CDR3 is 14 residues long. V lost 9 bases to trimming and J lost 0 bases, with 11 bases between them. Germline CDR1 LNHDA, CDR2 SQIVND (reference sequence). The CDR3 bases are TGTGCCAGCACGGACGCCACAACTAATGAAAAACTGTTTTTT. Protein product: CASTDATTNEKLFF.

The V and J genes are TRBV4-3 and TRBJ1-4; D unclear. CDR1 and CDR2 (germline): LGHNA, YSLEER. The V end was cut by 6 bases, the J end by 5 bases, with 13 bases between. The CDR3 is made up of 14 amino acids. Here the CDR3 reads CASRQSAENEKLFF. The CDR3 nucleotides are TGCGCCAGCAGACAATCCGCGGAGAATGAAAAACTGTTTTTT.

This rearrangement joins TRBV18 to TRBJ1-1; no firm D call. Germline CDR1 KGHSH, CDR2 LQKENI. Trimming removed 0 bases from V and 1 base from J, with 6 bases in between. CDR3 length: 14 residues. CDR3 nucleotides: TGTGCCAGCTCACCACCGAAGGGGAACACTGAAGCTTTCTTT. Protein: CASSPPKGNTEAFF.

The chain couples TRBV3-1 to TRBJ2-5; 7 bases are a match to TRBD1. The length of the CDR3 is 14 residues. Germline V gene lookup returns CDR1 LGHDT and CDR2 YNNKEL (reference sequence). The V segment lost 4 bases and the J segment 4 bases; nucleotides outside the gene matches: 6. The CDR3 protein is CASSPGTAGETQYF. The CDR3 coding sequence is TGTGCCAGCAGCCCCGGGACAGCTGGAGAGACCCAGTACTTC.

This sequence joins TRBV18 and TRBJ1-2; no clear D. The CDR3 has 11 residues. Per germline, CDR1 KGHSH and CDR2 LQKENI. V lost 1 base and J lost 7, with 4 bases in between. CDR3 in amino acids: CASSPQGGYTF. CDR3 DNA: TGTGCCAGCTCACCACAGGGTGGCTACACCTTC.

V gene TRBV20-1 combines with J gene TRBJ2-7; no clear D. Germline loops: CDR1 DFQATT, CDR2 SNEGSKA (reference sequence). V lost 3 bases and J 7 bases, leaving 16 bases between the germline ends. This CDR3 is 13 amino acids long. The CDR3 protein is CSASLTVAAEQYF. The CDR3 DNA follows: TGCAGTGCTAGTCTTACGGTTGCGGCTGAGCAGTACTTC.

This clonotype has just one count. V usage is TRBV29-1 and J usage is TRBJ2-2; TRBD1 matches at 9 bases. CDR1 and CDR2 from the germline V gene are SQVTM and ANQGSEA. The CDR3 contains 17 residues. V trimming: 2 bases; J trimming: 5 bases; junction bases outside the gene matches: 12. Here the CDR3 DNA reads TGCAGCGTTGAACTGGGGCACGGGACAGGGTCGACCGGGGAGCTGTTTTTT. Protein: CSVELGHGTGSTGELFF.

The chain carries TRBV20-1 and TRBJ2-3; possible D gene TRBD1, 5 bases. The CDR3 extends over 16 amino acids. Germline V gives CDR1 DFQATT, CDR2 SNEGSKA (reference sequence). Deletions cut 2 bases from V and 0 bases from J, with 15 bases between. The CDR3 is CSARLGPGGSTDTQYF. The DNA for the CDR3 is TGCAGTGCTAGATTGGGGCCGGGCGGCAGCACAGATACGCAGTATTTT.

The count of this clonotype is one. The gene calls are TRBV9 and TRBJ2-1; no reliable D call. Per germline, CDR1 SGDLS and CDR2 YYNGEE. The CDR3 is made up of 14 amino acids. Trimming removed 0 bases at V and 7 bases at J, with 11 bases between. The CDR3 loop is CASSVGSGWNEQFF. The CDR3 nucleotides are TGTGCCAGCAGCGTAGGGTCTGGGTGGAATGAGCAGTTCTTC.

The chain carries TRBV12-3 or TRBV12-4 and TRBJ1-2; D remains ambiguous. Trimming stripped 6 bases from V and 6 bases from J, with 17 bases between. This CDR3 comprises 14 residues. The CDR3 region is CASSFGVPWDGYTF. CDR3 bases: TGTGCCAGCAGCTTCGGGGTCCCTTGGGATGGCTACACCTTC.

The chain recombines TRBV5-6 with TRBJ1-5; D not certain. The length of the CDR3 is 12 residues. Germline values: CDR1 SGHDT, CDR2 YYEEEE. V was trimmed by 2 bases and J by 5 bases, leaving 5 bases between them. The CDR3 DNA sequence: TGTGCCAGCAGCTTTGTCGATCAGCCCCAGCATTTT. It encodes CASSFVDQPQHF.

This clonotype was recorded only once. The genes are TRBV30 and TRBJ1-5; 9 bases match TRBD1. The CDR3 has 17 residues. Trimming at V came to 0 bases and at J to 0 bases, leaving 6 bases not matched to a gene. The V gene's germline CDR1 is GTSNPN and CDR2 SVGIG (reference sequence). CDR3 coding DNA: TGTGCCTGGAGTGTCGGGACAGGGACTAATAGCAATCAGCCCCAGCATTTT. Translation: CAWSVGTGTNSNQPQHF.

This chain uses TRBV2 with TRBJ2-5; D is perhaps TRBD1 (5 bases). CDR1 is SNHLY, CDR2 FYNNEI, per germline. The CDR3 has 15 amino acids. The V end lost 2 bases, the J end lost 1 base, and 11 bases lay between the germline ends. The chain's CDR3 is CASSEPQGIQETQYF. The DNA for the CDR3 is TGTGCCAGCAGTGAACCGCAGGGAATCCAAGAGACCCAGTACTTC.

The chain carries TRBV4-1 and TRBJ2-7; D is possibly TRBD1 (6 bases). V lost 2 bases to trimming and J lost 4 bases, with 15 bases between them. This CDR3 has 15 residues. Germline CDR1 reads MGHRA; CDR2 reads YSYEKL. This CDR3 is CASSQRQGMEYEQYF. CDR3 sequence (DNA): TGCGCCAGCAGCCAAAGGCAGGGGATGGAGTACGAGCAGTACTTC.

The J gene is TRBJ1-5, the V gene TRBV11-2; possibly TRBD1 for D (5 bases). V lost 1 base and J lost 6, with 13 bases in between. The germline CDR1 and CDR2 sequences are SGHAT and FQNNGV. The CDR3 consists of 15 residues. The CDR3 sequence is CASSLGGAKGQPQHF. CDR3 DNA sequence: TGTGCCAGCAGCTTAGGAGGGGCGAAGGGTCAGCCCCAGCATTTT. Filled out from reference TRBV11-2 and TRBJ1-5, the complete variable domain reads EAGVAQSPRYKIIEKRQSVAFWCNPISGHATLYWYQQILGQGPKLLIQFQNNGVVDDSQLPKDRFSAERLKGVDSTLKIQPAKLEDSAVYLCASSLGGAKGQPQHFGDGTRLSIL.

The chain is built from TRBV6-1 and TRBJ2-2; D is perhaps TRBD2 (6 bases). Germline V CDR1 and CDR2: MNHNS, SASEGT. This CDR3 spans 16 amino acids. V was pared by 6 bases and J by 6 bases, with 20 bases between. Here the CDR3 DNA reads TGTGCCAGCAGCTCCCCGGGAGCTCTCCGGGCCGGGGAGCTGTTTTTT. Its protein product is CASSSPGALRAGELFF.

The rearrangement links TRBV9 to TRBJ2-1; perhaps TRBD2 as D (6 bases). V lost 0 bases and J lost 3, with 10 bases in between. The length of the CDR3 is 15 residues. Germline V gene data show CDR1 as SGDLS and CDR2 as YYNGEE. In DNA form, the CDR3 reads TGTGCCAGCAGCGTAGCGGCGGGGAGCTACAATGAGCAGTTCTTC. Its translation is CASSVAAGSYNEQFF.

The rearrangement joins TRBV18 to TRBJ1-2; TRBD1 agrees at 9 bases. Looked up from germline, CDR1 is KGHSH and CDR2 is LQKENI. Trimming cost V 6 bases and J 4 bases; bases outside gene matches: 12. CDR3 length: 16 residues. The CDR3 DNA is TGTGCCAGCTCCCTTGTAACCGGGACAGGGTCCTATGGCTACACCTTC. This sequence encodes CASSLVTGTGSYGYTF.

The CDR3 coding sequence is TGTGCCAGCTCACCAAGGGACAACTATGGCTACACCTTC. Translation gives CASSPRDNYGYTF. The chain joins TRBV18 to TRBJ1-2; a weak D match, TRBD1 (5 bases). CDR3 length equals 13 residues. Germline lookup yields CDR1 KGHSH and CDR2 LQKENI. V was cut by 2 bases and J by 2 bases, with 6 bases left in between.

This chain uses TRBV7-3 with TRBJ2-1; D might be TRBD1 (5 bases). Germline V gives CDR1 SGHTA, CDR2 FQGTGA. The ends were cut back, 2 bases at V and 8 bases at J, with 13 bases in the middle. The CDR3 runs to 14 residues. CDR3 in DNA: TGTGCCAGCAGCTTACTCGGCAGGGTTCATGAGCAGTTCTTC. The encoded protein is CASSLLGRVHEQFF.

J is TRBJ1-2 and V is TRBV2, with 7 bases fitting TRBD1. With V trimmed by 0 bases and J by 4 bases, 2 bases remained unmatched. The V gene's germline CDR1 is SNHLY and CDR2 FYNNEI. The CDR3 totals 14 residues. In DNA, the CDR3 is TGTGCCAGCAGTGAAGCCGGGACAGCCTATGGCTACACCTTC. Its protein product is CASSEAGTAYGYTF.

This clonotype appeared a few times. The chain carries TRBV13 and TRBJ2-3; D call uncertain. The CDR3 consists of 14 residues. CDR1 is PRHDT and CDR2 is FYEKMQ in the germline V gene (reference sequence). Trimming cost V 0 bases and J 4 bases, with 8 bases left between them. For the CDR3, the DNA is TGTGCCAGCAGCTTAGGCCCCGGTGCAGATACGCAGTATTTT. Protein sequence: CASSLGPGADTQYF.

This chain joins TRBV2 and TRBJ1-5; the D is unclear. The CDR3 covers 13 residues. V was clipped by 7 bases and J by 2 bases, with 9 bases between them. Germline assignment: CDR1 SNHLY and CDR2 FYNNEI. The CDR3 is CASTIEGNQPQHF. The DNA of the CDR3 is TGTGCCAGCACCATTGAGGGCAATCAGCCCCAGCATTTT. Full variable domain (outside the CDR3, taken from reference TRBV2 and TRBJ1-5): EPEVTQTPSHQVTQMGQEVILRCVPISNHLYFYWYRQILGQKVEFLVSFYNNEISEKSEIFDDQFSVERPDGSNFTLKIRSTKLEDSAMYFCASTIEGNQPQHFGDGTRLSIL.

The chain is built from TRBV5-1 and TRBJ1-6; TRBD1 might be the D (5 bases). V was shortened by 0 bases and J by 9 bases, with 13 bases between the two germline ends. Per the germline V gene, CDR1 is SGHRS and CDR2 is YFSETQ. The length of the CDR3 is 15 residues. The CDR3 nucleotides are TGCGCCAGCAGCTTGGCCGGGGGTGTTGGTTCACCCCTCCACTTT. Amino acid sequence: CASSLAGGVGSPLHF.